The 14 T cell receptor beta chains in this list originate from one sample, sequenced in a study of blood T cell repertoires in COVID-19 (dated by TCRdb to the early 2020s). The library was generated by the immunoSEQ multiplex PCR assay. Sourced from immuneACCESS, this table was stored by TCRdb with only in-frame sequences that have V and J called. A share of the clones is absent; for the studies checked, an unresolved V gene accounts for under half, and the remainder has no known explanation. In this sample the table shows 330,000 or so clones, about nine tenths of which occur a single time. Together, the top ten hold approximately 1% of the sample. Sequenced input: PBMCs or T cells enriched from blood (not recorded which). The receptors derive from a woman under 40 who had been exposed to COVID-19.

In DNA form, the CDR3 reads TGTGCCAGCAGTTACGCGCGACTGTCTGAGACGGGAGTTTTCCACAATGAGCAGTTCTTC. Its protein product is CASSYARLSETGVFHNEQFF. V usage is TRBV6-2 or TRBV6-3 and J usage is TRBJ2-1, with D perhaps TRBD2 (6 bases). This CDR3 has 20 residues. The germline V gene has CDR1 MNHEY and CDR2 SVGEGT. The V gene lost 2 bases and the J gene lost 5 bases, with 28 bases spanning the gap.

The chain combines TRBV5-1 with TRBJ1-1; 8 nucleotides align to TRBD1. V trimming: 4 bases; J trimming: 4 bases; junction bases outside the gene matches: 9. The CDR3 loop spans 15 amino acids. Germline V gene data show CDR1 as SGHRS and CDR2 as YFSETQ. The CDR3 reads CASSTLTGESTEAFF. Here the CDR3 DNA reads TGCGCCAGCAGCACCCTGACAGGGGAGAGCACTGAAGCTTTCTTT.

This chain joins TRBV5-6 and TRBJ2-5; the match to TRBD2 covers 11 bases. Trimming at V came to 0 bases and at J to 2 bases, leaving 6 bases not matched to a gene. CDR3 length: 17 amino acids. In germline, CDR1 is SGHDT, CDR2 YYEEEE. In nucleotides, the CDR3 is TGTGCCAGCAGCTTGGTACTAGCGGGAGTAGGGCAAGAGACCCAGTACTTC. Residues: CASSLVLAGVGQETQYF.

The sample holds a few counts of this clone. The chain links TRBV10-2 to TRBJ2-7; the D gene is possibly TRBD2 (6 bases). The CDR3 runs 14 residues. Deletions cut 5 bases from V and 5 bases from J, with 16 bases between. Germline-derived CDR1 and CDR2 are WSHSY and SAAADI. The DNA for the CDR3 is TGCGCCAGCAGTCAGGGTGTTCTAGCGAACGAGCAGTACTTC. It codes for CASSQGVLANEQYF.

The J gene is TRBJ1-1, the V gene TRBV6-5, with D possibly being TRBD1 (6 bases). V lost 4 bases to trimming and J lost 3 bases, with 15 bases between them. Germline-derived CDR1 and CDR2 are MNHEY and SVGAGI. The CDR3 is 15 amino acids. This CDR3 reads CASSFDRPRDTEAFF. CDR3 DNA sequence: TGTGCCAGCAGTTTTGACAGGCCAAGGGACACTGAAGCTTTCTTT.

The chain recombines TRBV3-1 (or the pseudogene TRBV3-2) with TRBJ1-6, with 8 bases aligning to TRBD1. CDR3 length equals 14 residues. The J segment lost 7 bases and the V segment lost 6 bases, leaving 5 bases of the junction unmatched. CDR1 LGHDT and CDR2 YNNKEL come from the germline V gene (reference sequence). The CDR3 DNA is TGTGCCAGCAGTCGGACAGGGACAAATTCACCCCTCCACTTT. This translates into CASSRTGTNSPLHF.

J is TRBJ1-2 and V is TRBV3-1 (or the pseudogene TRBV3-2), with a tentative D call TRBD1 (5 bases). The length of the CDR3 is 15 residues. Per the germline V gene, CDR1 is LGHDT and CDR2 is YNNKEL (reference sequence). Trimming left V 3 bases short and J 3 bases short, with 14 bases between. CDR3 bases: TGTGCCAGCAGCCATATCATGGAGGGGTACTATGGCTACACCTTC. Protein product: CASSHIMEGYYGYTF.

J is TRBJ1-2 and V is TRBV6-5, with 9 bases matching TRBD1. This CDR3 comprises 14 residues. V was pared by 4 bases and J by 5 bases, with 5 bases of the junction left unmatched. Germline V lookup: CDR1 MNHEY, CDR2 SVGAGI. The CDR3 region is CASSWDREFYGYTF. CDR3 DNA sequence: TGTGCCAGCAGTTGGGACAGGGAGTTTTATGGCTACACCTTC.

V is TRBV30 and J is TRBJ1-4; perhaps TRBD1 as D (5 bases). CDR3 size: 13 residues. Germline assignment: CDR1 GTSNPN and CDR2 SVGIG (reference sequence). Trimming shortened V by 0 bases and J by 8 bases, and 10 bases separated the two germline ends. The CDR3 here is CAWSVGVQEKLFF. CDR3 sequence (DNA): TGTGCCTGGAGTGTAGGGGTACAAGAAAAACTGTTTTTT.

The V call is TRBV13, the J call TRBJ2-6; possible D gene TRBD1, 6 bases. Germline loops: CDR1 PRHDT, CDR2 FYEKMQ (reference sequence). With 3 bases removed from V and 1 base from J, the gap between germline ends came to 13 bases. This CDR3 is built from 17 residues. The CDR3 here is CASSLYVGGSGANVLTF. In DNA form, the CDR3 reads TGTGCCAGCAGCTTGTACGTAGGGGGATCTGGGGCCAACGTCCTGACTTTC.

V and J are TRBV18 and TRBJ1-2, with TRBD1 as a possible D gene (5 bases). Germline loops: CDR1 KGHSH, CDR2 LQKENI. The ends were cut back, 1 base at V and 8 bases at J, with 8 bases in the middle. This CDR3 comprises 12 residues. The CDR3 loop is CASSPRGDGYTF. The CDR3 nucleotides read TGTGCCAGCTCACCACGGGGGGACGGCTACACCTTC.

The gene calls are TRBV5-1 and TRBJ1-1, with 8 nucleotides matching TRBD1. Germline values: CDR1 SGHRS, CDR2 YFSETQ. The V and J ends lost 4 bases and 3 bases, in that order; junction bases with no gene match: 8. CDR3 length: 15 residues. CDR3: CASSPVQGADTEAFF. CDR3 in DNA: TGCGCCAGCAGCCCGGTGCAGGGGGCGGACACTGAAGCTTTCTTT.

The chain links TRBV24-1 to TRBJ1-2; TRBD1 matches 7 bases. V shed 2 bases and J 8 bases; nucleotides not matched to a gene: 7. Germline V lookup: CDR1 KGHDR, CDR2 SFDVKD. The CDR3 covers 14 residues. Here the CDR3 reads CATSDYTGASGYTF. In nucleotides, the CDR3 is TGTGCCACCAGTGATTACACAGGGGCAAGCGGCTACACCTTC.

The genes are TRBV12-3 or TRBV12-4 and TRBJ2-3; no clear D gene. Deletions cut 3 bases from V and 4 bases from J, with 8 bases between. The CDR3 covers 13 residues. In nucleotides, the CDR3 is TGTGCCAGCAGTTTTGGTCCGGCAGATACGCAGTATTTT. This encodes CASSFGPADTQYF.